Below, one TCR beta chain is given with its context. These data belong to a study of blood T cell repertoires in COVID-19. This CDR3 region has 14 residues. Looked up from germline, CDR1 is SEHNR and CDR2 is FQNEAQ (reference sequence). V trimming: 2 bases; J trimming: 8 bases; junction bases outside the gene matches: 8. Using immunoSEQ multiplex PCR, the repertoire was profiled, and TCRdb retains in-frame clones only, with some absent. This repertoire shows about 84,000 clones, 80% to 90% found once; its top ten account for 1.2%. The chain joins TRBV7-9 to TRBJ1-1; 7 bases are a match to TRBD1. The sequenced material came from peripheral blood. The receptor's source is a man older than 75 with active or convalescent COVID-19. The CDR3 region is CASSLFPGQKEAFF. The CDR3 DNA reads TGTGCCAGCAGCTTATTCCCGGGACAGAAAGAAGCTTTCTTT.